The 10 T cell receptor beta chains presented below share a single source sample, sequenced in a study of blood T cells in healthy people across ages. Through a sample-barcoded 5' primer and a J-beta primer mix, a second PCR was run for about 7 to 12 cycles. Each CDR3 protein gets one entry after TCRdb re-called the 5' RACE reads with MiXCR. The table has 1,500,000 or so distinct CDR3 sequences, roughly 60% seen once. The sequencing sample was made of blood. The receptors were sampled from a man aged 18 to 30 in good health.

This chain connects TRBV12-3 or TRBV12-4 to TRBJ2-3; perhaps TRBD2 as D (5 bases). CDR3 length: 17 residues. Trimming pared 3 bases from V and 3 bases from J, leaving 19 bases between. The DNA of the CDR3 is TGTGCCAGCAGTTTTGGCCGGGGATACATAACTACAGATACGCAGTATTTT. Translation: CASSFGRGYITTDTQYF.

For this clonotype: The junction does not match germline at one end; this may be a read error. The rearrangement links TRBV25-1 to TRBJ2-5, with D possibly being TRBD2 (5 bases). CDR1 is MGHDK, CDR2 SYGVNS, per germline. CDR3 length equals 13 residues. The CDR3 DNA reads TGCGCCAGCGGTGCCTGGGGTTACGAGACCCAGTACTTC. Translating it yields CASGAWGYETQYF.

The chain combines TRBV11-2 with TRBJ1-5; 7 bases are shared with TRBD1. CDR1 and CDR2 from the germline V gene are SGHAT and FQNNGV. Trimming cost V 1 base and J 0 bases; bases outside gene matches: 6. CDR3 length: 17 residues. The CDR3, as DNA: TGTGCCAGCAGCTTAGGAGGGGGCGACAGTAGCAATCAGCCCCAGCATTTT. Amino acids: CASSLGGGDSSNQPQHF.

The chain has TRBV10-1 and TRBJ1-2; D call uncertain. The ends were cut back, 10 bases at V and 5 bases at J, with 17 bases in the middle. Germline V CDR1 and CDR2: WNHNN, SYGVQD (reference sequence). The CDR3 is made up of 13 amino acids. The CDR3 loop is CATWVIEEYGYTF. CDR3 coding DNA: TGCGCCACTTGGGTTATTGAGGAATATGGCTACACCTTC.

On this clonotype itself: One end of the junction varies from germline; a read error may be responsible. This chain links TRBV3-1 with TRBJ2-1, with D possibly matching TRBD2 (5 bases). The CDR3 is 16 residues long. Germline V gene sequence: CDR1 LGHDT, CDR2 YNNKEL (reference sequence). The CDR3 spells CVSSQEGLAGYNEQFF. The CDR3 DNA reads TGTGTCAGCAGTCAAGAAGGGCTAGCAGGCTACAATGAGCAGTTCTTC.

DNA for the CDR3: TGCGCCAGCAGCCAAGGGCCCGAACAGCCCCAGCATTTT. Translated: CASSQGPEQPQHF. This rearrangement joins TRBV5-1 to TRBJ1-5, with D hard to call. The germline V gene encodes CDR1 SGHRS and CDR2 YFSETQ. The V end was cut by 4 bases, the J end by 7 bases, with 12 bases between. This CDR3 region has 13 residues.

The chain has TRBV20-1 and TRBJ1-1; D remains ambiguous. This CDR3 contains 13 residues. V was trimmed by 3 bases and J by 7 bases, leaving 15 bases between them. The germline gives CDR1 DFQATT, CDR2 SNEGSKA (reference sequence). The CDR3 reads CSARRANSREAFF. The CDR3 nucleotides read TGCAGTGCTAGGCGGGCCAACTCACGTGAAGCTTTCTTT.

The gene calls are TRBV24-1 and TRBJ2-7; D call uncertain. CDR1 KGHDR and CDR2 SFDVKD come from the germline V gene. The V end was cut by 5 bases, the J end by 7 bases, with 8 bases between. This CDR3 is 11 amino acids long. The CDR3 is CATSGWPEQYF. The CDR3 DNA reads TGTGCCACCAGTGGTTGGCCGGAGCAGTACTTC.

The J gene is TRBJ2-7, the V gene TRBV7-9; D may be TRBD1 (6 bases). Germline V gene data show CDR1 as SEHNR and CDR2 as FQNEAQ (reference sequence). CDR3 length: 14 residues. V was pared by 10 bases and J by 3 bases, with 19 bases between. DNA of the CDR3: TGTGCCACTGCGGACAGCGGCAGTTTCTACGAGCAGTACTTC. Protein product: CATADSGSFYEQYF. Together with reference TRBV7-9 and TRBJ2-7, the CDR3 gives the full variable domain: DTGVSQNPRHKITKRGQNVTFRCDPISEHNRLYWYRQTLGQGPEFLTYFQNEAQLEKSRLLSDRFSAERPKGSFSTLEIQRTEQGDSAMYLCATADSGSFYEQYFGPGTRLTVT.

CDR3 loop: CASSLHGGTGNGYTF. The CDR3 bases are TGCGCCAGCAGCCTCCATGGTGGGACAGGCAATGGCTACACCTTC. This chain links TRBV4-1 with TRBJ1-2, with 8 nucleotides matching TRBD1. Germline V lookup: CDR1 MGHRA, CDR2 YSYEKL. After removal of 4 bases from V and 6 bases from J, the junction contained 10 bases not matched to a gene. CDR3 length equals 15 residues.